A single count supports the clone carrying this TCR beta chain. Its specificity is not known. The sample originates from a study of T cell responses to AZD1222 COVID-19 vaccine. Study conclusions and caveats: Females outnumbered males among donors, who were mostly white British; clonal diversity was possibly underestimated. Every sample of the repertoires postdated the peak T cell response. A rise in Spike-specific TCR breadth and depth followed two AZD1222 doses.

Germline-derived CDR1 and CDR2 are LGHDT and YNNKEL (reference sequence). The V and J ends lost 1 base and 12 bases respectively, with 12 bases between them. This CDR3 is 12 amino acids long. The table came from immunoSEQ multiplex PCR; TCRdb's copy has only in-frame clones and leaves some out. The sample includes around 100,000 clones, 90% of them seen just once. The source of this sequence is an adult in good health. The chain is built from TRBV3-1 (or the pseudogene TRBV3-2) and TRBJ2-5; D is unresolved. The sample consisted of peripheral blood, taken on day 0 of AZD1222 vaccination. The CDR3 sequence: CASSQVPGSKYF. The CDR3 coding sequence is TGTGCCAGCAGCCAAGTGCCCGGGTCAAAGTACTTC.